This TCR delta chain was sequenced during a study of γδ T cells in repeated Plasmodium falciparum infection. As to this clone: A far larger clone is one nucleotide away, so this likely arose from a read error. This specimen includes other DNA sequences encoding the same CDR3.

TCRdb reran clone calling via CATT on the multiplex PCR reads. The data show roughly 90,000 delta-chain clones, with roughly 0.98% seen just once and around a tenth held by the top ten. Gammadelta T cells were flow-sorted from PBMC into Vgamma9/Vdelta2+ and Vdelta2-negative populations for bulk analysis. The CDR3 length is 20 residues. Germline V gene data show CDR1 as GEAIGNYY and CDR2 as EKD. Sequenced: gamma-delta T cells from blood. The clonotype was recovered from a pool of human donors (malaria-infected and uninfected, not separated). The chain is built from TRDV2 and TRDJ1; 11 nucleotides match TRDD3. The CDR3 bases are TGTGCCTGTGACCCGCTTTATGTTACTGGGGGATATACTTCATCCGATAAGCTCATCTTT. Its protein is CACDPLYVTGGYTSSDKLIF.